A single sample gave rise to the 15 T cell receptor beta chains below, sequenced in a study of T-cell reconstitution after alpha-beta-depleted transplantation in children. Unique molecular identifiers were incorporated when the TCRbeta library was constructed. TCRdb re-derived calls from the PCR reads in MiXCR, one entry per CDR3 protein. The sample holds about 980,000 distinct CDR3 sequences, less than 30% seen once. Sequencing used PBMCs, mostly from graft donor cells, obtained 360 days after TCRalphabeta/CD19-depleted stem cell transplant. The receptors were sampled from a boy less than two years old who had a stem cell transplant for SCID, so the T cells may come from the graft donor.

The rearrangement links TRBV7-2 to TRBJ2-3; 8 nucleotides match TRBD2. This CDR3 is built from 15 residues. V lost 5 bases, J lost 2 bases, and 6 bases stayed unmatched. CDR1 is SGHTA, CDR2 FQGNSA, per germline. The CDR3, as DNA: TGTGCCAGCAGCATAGGGCGGGGGGCCACAGATACGCAGTATTTT. Amino acid sequence: CASSIGRGATDTQYF.

This clonotype has just a few counts. This sequence joins TRBV6-1 and TRBJ1-1, with D possibly TRBD1 on 5 matching bases. With 7 bases removed from V and 1 base from J, the gap between germline ends came to 13 bases. Per the germline V gene, CDR1 is MNHNS and CDR2 is SASEGT. This CDR3 is built from 14 residues. CDR3 nucleotide sequence: TGTGCCAGCACCCGAGGGGCCAAGAACACTGAAGCTTTCTTT. It specifies CASTRGAKNTEAFF.

This rearrangement joins TRBV6-1 to TRBJ2-7, with D perhaps being TRBD1 or TRBD2 (7 bases each). The CDR3 extends over 17 amino acids. The V and J ends lost 6 bases and 3 bases respectively, with 24 bases between them. Germline loops: CDR1 MNHNS, CDR2 SASEGT. CDR3 nucleotide sequence: TGTGCCAGCAGGCCCTGGGGGGGGACAGTGAGTTTCTACGAGCAGTACTTC. This sequence encodes CASRPWGGTVSFYEQYF.

This clonotype was counted between two and nine times. The V gene is TRBV27, the J gene TRBJ1-4, with 7 positions matching TRBD1. Germline V gives CDR1 MNHEY, CDR2 SMNVEV (reference sequence). V lost 5 bases to trimming and J lost 5 bases; unmatched junction nucleotides: 11. The CDR3 is 16 amino acids. As DNA, the CDR3 is TGTGCCAGCAGTCCCGCCCGACAGGGACGAAATGAAAAACTGTTTTTT. As protein: CASSPARQGRNEKLFF. Variable domain in full (rest from reference TRBV27 and TRBJ1-4): EAQVTQNPRYLITVTGKKLTVTCSQNMNHEYMSWYRQDPGLGLRQIYYSMNVEVTDKGDVPEGYKVSRKEKRNFPLILESPSPNQTSLYFCASSPARQGRNEKLFFGSGTQLSVL.

There are a few counts of this clonotype. The gene calls are TRBV7-9 and TRBJ2-1; D uncertain. Germline lookup yields CDR1 SEHNR and CDR2 FQNEAQ (reference sequence). Between the trimmed V and J ends, which lost 5 bases and 9 bases, there was a span of 11 bases. The CDR3 runs to 12 residues. In DNA, the CDR3 is TGTGCCAGCAGCCTAATACCCGGTGAGCAGTTCTTC. Its protein product is CASSLIPGEQFF.

In its sample, this clonotype was seen a few times. The chain couples TRBV5-1 to TRBJ2-3; no firm D call. The CDR3 totals 15 residues. The ends were cut back, 1 base at V and 6 bases at J, with 15 bases in the middle. Looked up from germline, CDR1 is SGHRS and CDR2 is YFSETQ. The CDR3 region is CASSLWFYRSDTQYF. CDR3 sequence (DNA): TGCGCCAGCAGCTTGTGGTTTTACAGATCGGATACGCAGTATTTT.

This clonotype was picked up a small number of times. The chain links TRBV4-2 to TRBJ2-5; weak D call: TRBD2 (6 bases). CDR1 is LGHNA, CDR2 YNFKEQ, per germline. CDR3 length: 16 residues. V was trimmed by 2 bases and J by 5 bases, leaving 18 bases between them. CDR3 DNA sequence: TGTGCCAGCAGCCAAAAGGCGGGGCGGGTTCATGAGACCCAGTACTTC. It translates to CASSQKAGRVHETQYF.

The chain recombines TRBV7-7 with TRBJ2-5; maybe TRBD2 (5 bases). Trimming removed 1 base from V and 6 bases from J, with 12 bases in between. The CDR3 covers 14 residues. The germline V gene has CDR1 SSHAT and CDR2 FNYEAQ (reference sequence). The CDR3 protein is CASSLELGRQTQYF. The CDR3 bases are TGTGCCAGCAGCTTAGAACTAGGACGGCAGACCCAGTACTTC. Variable domain in full (rest from reference TRBV7-7 and TRBJ2-5): GAGVSQSPRYKVTKRGQDVTLRCDPISSHATLYWYQQALGQGPEFLTYFNYEAQPDKSGLPSDRFSAERPEGSISTLTIQRTEQRDSAMYRCASSLELGRQTQYFGPGTRLLVL.

V and J are TRBV7-8 and TRBJ2-1; 14 bases are shared with TRBD2. There are 15 residues in the CDR3. Germline CDR1 is SGHVS and CDR2 is FQNEAQ. The J segment lost 6 bases and the V segment lost 6 bases, leaving 4 bases of the junction unmatched. CDR3 coding DNA: TGTGCCAGCAGGCCGGGACTAGCGGGGGTCAATGAGCAGTTCTTC. It specifies CASRPGLAGVNEQFF.

The table lists this clonotype with a few counts. Written as DNA, the CDR3 is TGTGCCAGCAGCCCGGCGGGGTTTGAAGGTACGAACTATGGCTACACCTTC. This gives the protein CASSPAGFEGTNYGYTF. V gene TRBV5-5 combines with J gene TRBJ1-2; D remains unclear. The length of the CDR3 is 17 residues. The V and J ends lost 4 bases and 2 bases respectively, with 21 bases between them. Germline lookup yields CDR1 SGHKS and CDR2 YYEKEE (reference sequence).

CDR3 coding DNA: TGCGCCAGCAGCGGGGGGACTAGCCCCGTGAATGAGCAGTTCTTC. Translating gives CASSGGTSPVNEQFF. The chain uses TRBV5-1 and TRBJ2-1; TRBD2 matches 9 bases. The CDR3 has 15 amino acids. V shed 4 bases, J shed 7 bases, and the junction held 9 bases outside the gene matches. Germline V gives CDR1 SGHRS, CDR2 YFSETQ.

The chain recombines TRBV7-9 with TRBJ1-4, with D unresolved. Germline-derived CDR1 and CDR2 are SEHNR and FQNEAQ (reference sequence). The CDR3 contains 12 residues. V gave up 5 bases and J gave up 11 bases, with 12 bases separating them. The CDR3 reads CASSPEPQKLFF. The CDR3 DNA is TGTGCCAGCAGCCCTGAGCCACAGAAACTGTTTTTT.

This chain links TRBV12-3 or TRBV12-4 with TRBJ2-3; a possible D gene is TRBD1 (5 bases). The CDR3 sequence is 16 residues long. V lost 2 bases and J 3 bases, leaving 15 bases between the germline ends. In DNA form, the CDR3 reads TGTGCCAGCAGTTTACGCCGGCCAGGGTGGACAGATACGCAGTATTTT. Translated, it gives CASSLRRPGWTDTQYF.

This clonotype was seen only a few times. The chain combines TRBV18 with TRBJ1-2, with 7 bases that match TRBD1. The CDR3 length is 15 residues. Germline CDR1 reads KGHSH; CDR2 reads LQKENI. Trimming took 3 bases from V and 5 from J; bases not matched to a gene: 9. The CDR3: CASSPRDSERYGYTF. CDR3 in DNA: TGTGCCAGCTCACCGCGGGACAGCGAGAGATATGGCTACACCTTC.

V and J are TRBV24-1 and TRBJ2-1; 9 bases map to TRBD1. The V gene's germline CDR1 is KGHDR and CDR2 SFDVKD. The CDR3 runs to 15 residues. The ends lost 8 bases at V and 4 bases at J; junction bases unmatched: 8. The CDR3 DNA reads as TGTGCCACCACCCAACAGGGGGCTTCGTACAATGAGCAGTTCTTC. It specifies CATTQQGASYNEQFF.